This is a list of T cell receptor beta chains from one sample in a study of OX40 agonist ivuxolimab in advanced cancers. Libraries were prepared by immunoSEQ multiplex PCR; TCRdb keeps only in-frame clonotypes and omits some of them. The data hold about 50,000 clones, with around nine tenths observed a single time. The material was CD4+ or CD8+ T cells sorted from blood, obtained in a trial of the OX40 agonist ivuxolimab. The receptors derive from an adult with an advanced solid tumor such as melanoma, head and neck, liver or kidney cancer. The CDR3 runs from the conserved cysteine through the conserved F or W. D genes are given only for firm matches. Expanded clones get a size class; other rows say once, few or many, or leave the size out.

V	size	J	D	DNA	CDR3
TRBV10-2	NA	TRBJ2-1	NA	TGCGCCAGCACCCGGGACCAGTACAATGAGCAGTTCTTC	CASTRDQYNEQFF
TRBV6-4	NA	TRBJ2-7	NA	TGTGCCAGCAGTGACGGGGTGTCCTACGAGCAGTACTTC	CASSDGVSYEQYF
TRBV7-9	few	TRBJ1-1	TRBD1	TGTGCCAGCAGCTTAGCGGGACAGGGAGGTGAAGCTTTCTTT	CASSLAGQGGEAFF
TRBV7-8	once	TRBJ1-5	TRBD1	TGTGCCAGCAGCTTGACGGACAGGGGAGCTCAGCCCCAGCATTTT	CASSLTDRGAQPQHF
TRBV18	NA	TRBJ1-2	NA	TGTGCCAGCTCACCTAGCATAAGTGGAGGGAACTTCAATGGCTACACCTTC	CASSPSISGGNFNGYTF
TRBV13	NA	TRBJ2-3	TRBD2	TGTGCCAGCAGCCCGTCGACTAGCAACACAGATACGCAGTATTTT	CASSPSTSNTDTQYF
TRBV6-1	NA	TRBJ2-7	TRBD2	TGTGCCAGCAGTGAATTCCCTCGCGGGAGAGGGACCTACGAGCAGTACTTC	CASSEFPRGRGTYEQYF
TRBV6-1	NA	TRBJ2-7	NA	TGTGCCAGCAGTGAGGTAGGGGACTACGAGCAGTACTTC	CASSEVGDYEQYF
TRBV11-2	NA	TRBJ2-1	NA	TGTGCCAGCAGCTTAGGGGCAGGGTTTACGGATGAGCAGTTCTTC	CASSLGAGFTDEQFF
TRBV19	few	TRBJ1-2	TRBD1	TGTGCCAGAGACGGTCCGGGACAGGGGGTGGGCTACACCTTC	CARDGPGQGVGYTF
TRBV11-2	NA	TRBJ2-7	NA	TGTGCCAGCAGCCCGGAGAGGGTACTGATGGTGGAGCAGTACTTC	CASSPERVLMVEQYF
TRBV5-1	NA	TRBJ1-1	TRBD1	TGCGCCAGCAGCTTGGGGACAGGGACCACTGAAGCTTTCTTT	CASSLGTGTTEAFF
TRBV7-8	NA	TRBJ2-1	TRBD2	TGTGCCAGCAGCTTAGCATGGGGCCGGCGGGGGATGAATGAGCAGTTCTTC	CASSLAWGRRGMNEQFF
TRBV7-6	NA	TRBJ2-5	TRBD1	TGTGCCAGCCATGGGACAGAAGAGACCCAGTACTTC	CASHGTEETQYF
TRBV7-9	NA	TRBJ2-5	NA	TGTGCCAGCAGCCCCACGGGAGAACAAGAGACCCAGTACTTC	CASSPTGEQETQYF
TRBV19	NA	TRBJ1-1	NA	TGTGCCACCTTAATAAACACTGAAGCTTTCTTT	CATLINTEAFF
TRBV6-5	NA	TRBJ1-2	NA	TGTGCCAGCCGGGGCTCTGGCTACACCTTC	CASRGSGYTF
TRBV19	NA	TRBJ1-4	NA	TGTGCCAGTAGTACACGGGAGACGGTGTATACTAATGAAAAACTGTTTTTT	CASSTRETVYTNEKLFF
TRBV10-3	NA	TRBJ1-5	NA	TGTGCCATCAGTGACGAGGATTTTCAGCCCCAGCATTTT	CAISDEDFQPQHF
TRBV7-9	NA	TRBJ2-2	TRBD2	TGTGCCACCCTTGGGCCAGCGGGGTCCGGGGAGCTGTTTTTT	CATLGPAGSGELFF
TRBV27	NA	TRBJ2-1	TRBD1	TGTGCCAGCAGTTTATGGGGACAGGACTACAATGAGCAGTTCTTC	CASSLWGQDYNEQFF
TRBV25-1	once	TRBJ2-7	NA	TGTGCCAGCAGTGCTGGCCTTAGCTACGAGCAGTACTTC	CASSAGLSYEQYF
TRBV6-6	NA	TRBJ1-1	NA	TGTGCCAGCAGTTACTTACTCAGGGGATCGAACACTGAAGCTTTCTTT	CASSYLLRGSNTEAFF
TRBV6-5	NA	TRBJ1-2	NA	TGTGCCAGCAGATACACGGTGGCAGGAGGAAACTATGGCTACACCTTC	CASRYTVAGGNYGYTF
TRBV5-4	NA	TRBJ2-7	TRBD2	TGTGCCAGCAGCCGGGGGGACGCCAACTACGAGCAGTACTTC	CASSRGDANYEQYF
TRBV7-2	NA	TRBJ2-7	NA	TGTGCCAGCAGCTCGGACATCTCCTACGAGCAGTACTTC	CASSSDISYEQYF
TRBV19	NA	TRBJ1-2	NA	TGTGCCAGTAGTCTCCGACTAAGCTATGGCTACACCTTC	CASSLRLSYGYTF
TRBV13	NA	TRBJ2-2	TRBD1	TGTGCCAGCAGCTGGACGGACAGGTCGGCGAACACCGGGGAGCTGTTTTTT	CASSWTDRSANTGELFF
TRBV19	NA	TRBJ1-2	TRBD1	TGTGCCAGTAGTATGGGGGGACAGACCTATGGCTACACCTTC	CASSMGGQTYGYTF
TRBV15	NA	TRBJ1-1	NA	TGTGCCACCAGCATCTCCTTCATTGAAGCTTTCTTT	CATSISFIEAFF
TRBV7-8	NA	TRBJ2-7	TRBD2	TGTGCCAGCAGCTCACTAGCGGGAGACTACGAGCAGTACTTC	CASSSLAGDYEQYF
TRBV6-5	NA	TRBJ2-7	NA	TGTGCCAGCAGTGCCCCCGGTTACGAGCAGTACTTC	CASSAPGYEQYF
TRBV6-5	NA	TRBJ2-5	NA	TGTGCCAGCAGTTACTCTGGGGGGGCGGGAGAGACCCAGTACTTC	CASSYSGGAGETQYF
TRBV6-5	NA	TRBJ2-2	NA	TGTGCCAGCAGTCCAAATGGAGGCACCGGGGAGCTGTTTTTT	CASSPNGGTGELFF
TRBV4-1	NA	TRBJ1-1	NA	TGCGCCAGCAGCCAAGCTTACGGAGAGAACACTGAAGCTTTCTTT	CASSQAYGENTEAFF
TRBV27	NA	TRBJ1-5	TRBD1	TGTGCCAGCAGTTTCTCAGGGGGCGGGGGTCAGCCCCAGCATTTT	CASSFSGGGGQPQHF
TRBV5-1	NA	TRBJ1-1	NA	TGCGCCAGCAGCTTGGGGTATCGGGGAGAAACTGAAGCTTTCTTT	CASSLGYRGETEAFF
TRBV7-2	once	TRBJ2-7	TRBD2	TGTGCCAGCAGCTCCTGGACTAGCGGCTCCTACGAGCAGTACTTC	CASSSWTSGSYEQYF
TRBV9	once	TRBJ1-2	NA	TGTGCCAGCAAGGAAGCCGGTGGGAGTGGCTACACCTTC	CASKEAGGSGYTF
TRBV10-3	NA	TRBJ1-1	NA	TGTGCCATCAGTGAGGGGAAGACCACGAACACTGAAGCTTTCTTT	CAISEGKTTNTEAFF
TRBV21-1	NA	TRBJ2-2	NA	TGTGCCAGCAGCAAGATAGTGGACAGGAACACCGGGGAGCTGTTTTTT	CASSKIVDRNTGELFF
TRBV7-9	NA	TRBJ2-7	NA	TGTGCCAGCAGCTCTCGAGTCTACGAGCAGTACTTC	CASSSRVYEQYF
TRBV9	NA	TRBJ2-1	NA	TGTGCCAGCAGCCTTTCCTACAATGAGCAGTTCTTC	CASSLSYNEQFF
TRBV9	NA	TRBJ1-2	NA	TGTGCCAGCAGCCCTTCTCCGACACATGGCTACACCTTC	CASSPSPTHGYTF
TRBV5-5	once	TRBJ1-1	NA	TGTGCCAGCAGCTTGTCACCGAACACTGAAGCTTTCTTT	CASSLSPNTEAFF
TRBV5-5	NA	TRBJ2-7	NA	TGTGCCAGCAGCCTTACGGACCGTTACGAGCAGTACTTC	CASSLTDRYEQYF
TRBV6-5	once	TRBJ2-7	NA	NA	CASSYVGPGSYEQYF
TRBV13	NA	TRBJ2-1	TRBD2	TGTGCCAGCTCACTAGCGGGGGGTTTTAATGAGCAGTTCTTC	CASSLAGGFNEQFF
TRBV5-4	NA	TRBJ2-5	TRBD1	TGTGCCAGCAGCTCCATAACAGGGGGAGAAGAGACCCAGTACTTC	CASSSITGGEETQYF
TRBV7-9	NA	TRBJ2-5	NA	TGTGCCATCCCATACCCCGAGGGATGGGACCAAGAGACCCAGTACTTC	CAIPYPEGWDQETQYF
TRBV28	NA	TRBJ1-3	NA	TGTGCCAGCAGTGACCTCTACAGGGACCTCCTTGGAAACACCATATATTTT	CASSDLYRDLLGNTIYF